The 22 T cell receptor beta chains in this list originate from one sample, sequenced in a study of T cell responses to AZD1222 COVID-19 vaccine. Generated by immunoSEQ multiplex PCR, the TCRdb table keeps only in-frame clones and is missing some. Among about 150,000 clones, 75% to 90% were seen once, and the ten largest hold about 8%. Source: peripheral blood, taken on day 0 of AZD1222 vaccination. These receptors originate from an adult in good health.

The rearrangement joins TRBV10-3 to TRBJ2-1; 13 bases are shared with TRBD2. The CDR3 is 15 residues long. With V trimmed by 7 bases and J by 8 bases, 8 bases remained unmatched. Germline assignment: CDR1 ENHRY and CDR2 SYGVKD. The CDR3 spells CAIKDGTSGKDEQFF. In DNA, the CDR3 is TGTGCCATCAAGGATGGGACTAGCGGGAAAGATGAGCAGTTCTTC.

In the case of this clone: Different DNA sequences within this sample yield the same CDR3. The chain couples TRBV7-9 to TRBJ1-4, with D unresolved. The CDR3 consists of 15 residues. Trimming left V 0 bases short and J 8 bases short, with 13 bases between. Germline CDR1 SEHNR, CDR2 FQNEAQ (reference sequence). CDR3 DNA: TGTGCCAGCAGCTTAGCTGGGCCGAGCGGCGAAAAACTGTTTTTT. This encodes CASSLAGPSGEKLFF. Drawing the rest from reference TRBV7-9 and TRBJ1-4, the complete variable domain is DTGVSQNPRHKITKRGQNVTFRCDPISEHNRLYWYRQTLGQGPEFLTYFQNEAQLEKSRLLSDRFSAERPKGSFSTLEIQRTEQGDSAMYLCASSLAGPSGEKLFFGSGTQLSVL.

A single count supports this clone. The chain employs TRBV19 and TRBJ1-2, with D possibly matching TRBD1 (5 bases). Germline assignment: CDR1 LNHDA and CDR2 SQIVND (reference sequence). The CDR3 runs to 14 residues. The V gene lost 4 bases and the J gene lost 4 bases, with 13 bases spanning the gap. The CDR3 loop reads CASSRQSSRYGYTF. The DNA for the CDR3 is TGTGCCAGTAGTAGACAGTCGTCGCGCTATGGCTACACCTTC.

The rearrangement uses TRBV5-8 and TRBJ2-7; perhaps TRBD2 as D (6 bases). The V gene lost 3 bases and the J gene lost 1 base, with 11 bases spanning the gap. Germline V lookup: CDR1 SGHTS, CDR2 YDEGEE. The CDR3 is made up of 14 amino acids. CDR3 DNA sequence: TGTGCCAGCAGCTCCGGGACTGCTTCCTACGAGCAGTACTTC. Residues: CASSSGTASYEQYF.

J is TRBJ2-7 and V is TRBV27; D assignment may be TRBD1 or TRBD2 (6 bases each). The CDR3 spans 14 residues. The V gene's germline CDR1 is MNHEY and CDR2 SMNVEV (reference sequence). With 6 bases removed from V and 6 bases from J, the gap between germline ends came to 18 bases. The chain's CDR3 is CASRVLLGGGEQYF. The CDR3, as DNA: TGTGCCAGCAGAGTCTTGCTCGGGGGCGGCGAGCAGTACTTC.

The chain has TRBV7-2 and TRBJ1-4; D unclear. Trimming shortened V by 5 bases and J by 0 bases, and 10 bases separated the two germline ends. Germline CDR1 and CDR2: SGHTA and FQGNSA. The CDR3 extends over 15 amino acids. The CDR3 sequence: CASSPRVATNEKLFF. For the CDR3, the DNA is TGTGCCAGCAGCCCCCGGGTGGCAACTAATGAAAAACTGTTTTTT.

The table lists this clone with a count of one. This sequence joins TRBV11-2 and TRBJ2-7, with a weak D call TRBD2 (6 bases). CDR1 is SGHAT and CDR2 is FQNNGV in the germline V gene. Deletions cut 1 base from V and 4 bases from J, with 11 bases between. This CDR3 region has 14 residues. DNA for the CDR3: TGTGCCAGCAGCTTAGTGGAGGGAAGATACGAGCAGTACTTC. Protein: CASSLVEGRYEQYF.

The chain employs TRBV6-5 and TRBJ2-3; D is undetermined. The ends were cut back, 7 bases at V and 6 bases at J, with 17 bases in the middle. The CDR3 totals 14 residues. From germline, CDR1 is MNHEY and CDR2 SVGAGI. The CDR3 DNA follows: TGTGCCAGCACTCCCTATCGGCATGGGGATACGCAGTATTTT. Residues: CASTPYRHGDTQYF.

This sequence joins TRBV27 and TRBJ2-7, with 8 nucleotides matching TRBD2. The CDR3 length is 13 residues. Per germline, CDR1 MNHEY and CDR2 SMNVEV (reference sequence). Trimming cost V 2 bases and J 3 bases; bases outside gene matches: 0. The CDR3 loop is CASSLLAGYEQYF. The CDR3 region has the DNA TGTGCCAGCAGTTTACTAGCGGGCTACGAGCAGTACTTC.

The genes are TRBV15 and TRBJ1-2; 9 bases line up with TRBD1. Germline lookup yields CDR1 LNHNV and CDR2 YYDKDF (reference sequence). V dropped 7 bases and J dropped 2; count of bases not matched to a gene: 14. This CDR3 comprises 17 residues. The CDR3 DNA reads as TGTGCCACCACCCTTGGTCCGGGACAGGGCGCAAACTATGGCTACACCTTC. Encoded protein: CATTLGPGQGANYGYTF.

The rearrangement links TRBV10-2 to TRBJ2-3; the D gene is possibly TRBD2 (6 bases). Germline V gives CDR1 WSHSY, CDR2 SAAADI. Between the trimmed V and J ends, which lost 5 bases and 1 base, there was a span of 19 bases. This CDR3 comprises 17 residues. CDR3 coding DNA: TGCGCCAGCAGTTGGGACTCGGCGCAATGGGGCACAGATACGCAGTATTTT. Its translation: CASSWDSAQWGTDTQYF.

This clone has a handful of counts. This chain links TRBV6-2 or TRBV6-3 with TRBJ1-1; D possibly corresponds to TRBD1 (5 bases). Germline values: CDR1 MNHEY, CDR2 SVGEGT. This CDR3 spans 14 amino acids. V was trimmed by 1 base and J by 2 bases, leaving 8 bases between them. CDR3 sequence (DNA): TGTGCCAGCAGTTACTTTGGGGCCAACACTGAAGCTTTCTTT. Protein: CASSYFGANTEAFF.

As to this clone: Other DNA sequences in the same sample also yield this CDR3. The gene calls are TRBV12-3 or TRBV12-4 and TRBJ1-4; D uncertain. Trimming stripped 3 bases from V and 7 bases from J, with 3 bases between. There are 11 residues in the CDR3. The CDR3 region is CASSLGEKLFF. In nucleotides, the CDR3 is TGTGCCAGCAGTTTGGGTGAAAAACTGTTTTTT.

CDR3: CASSFAGQGAYAYGLASTDTQYF. CDR3 in DNA: TGTGCCAGCAGTTTCGCGGGACAGGGGGCTTACGCCTACGGACTGGCTAGCACAGATACGCAGTATTTT. The chain recombines TRBV28 with TRBJ2-3, with TRBD1 identical over 12 bases. The CDR3 runs to 23 residues. Germline CDR1 MDHEN, CDR2 SYDVKM. Germline trimming cut 3 bases from V and 0 bases from J; bases unmatched to any gene: 22.

This clone was picked up a small number of times. The rearrangement uses TRBV2 and TRBJ1-5; 8 nucleotides agree with TRBD1. This CDR3 is built from 15 residues. Germline lookup yields CDR1 SNHLY and CDR2 FYNNEI. V shed 6 bases, J shed 1 base, and the junction held 5 bases outside the gene matches. For the CDR3, the DNA is TGTGCCAGCAGGTTTACAGGGGGAAGCAATCAGCCCCAGCATTTT. Translated: CASRFTGGSNQPQHF.

This rearrangement joins TRBV7-8 to TRBJ2-7; weak D call: TRBD1 (6 bases). This CDR3 comprises 13 residues. Germline V gene data show CDR1 as SGHVS and CDR2 as FQNEAQ. The V end lost 5 bases, the J end lost 0 bases, and 8 bases lay between the germline ends. The CDR3 region is CASSRTDSYEQYF. DNA for the CDR3: TGTGCCAGCAGCAGGACAGACTCCTACGAGCAGTACTTC. Combining the CDR3 with reference TRBV7-8 and TRBJ2-7 gives the whole variable domain GAGVSQSPRYKVAKRGQDVALRCDPISGHVSLFWYQQALGQGPEFLTYFQNEAQLDKSGLPSDRFFAERPEGSVSTLKIQRTQQEDSAVYLCASSRTDSYEQYFGPGTRLTVT.

The genes are TRBV6-5 and TRBJ1-5; 7 bases fit TRBD1. The ends lost 6 bases at V and 11 bases at J; junction bases unmatched: 10. The V gene's germline CDR1 is MNHEY and CDR2 SVGAGI. The CDR3 runs to 13 residues. The CDR3 region is CASRATGVTAQHF. The CDR3 DNA sequence: TGTGCCAGCAGGGCTACAGGGGTAACGGCCCAGCATTTT.

The chain links TRBV28 to TRBJ1-2; D uncertain. From germline, CDR1 is MDHEN and CDR2 SYDVKM. V lost 3 bases and J lost 2, with 4 bases in between. This CDR3 spans 12 amino acids. CDR3 protein: CASSFGNYGYTF. CDR3 nucleotide sequence: TGTGCCAGCAGTTTCGGAAACTATGGCTACACCTTC.

This rearrangement joins TRBV3-1 (or the pseudogene TRBV3-2) to TRBJ1-6, with D tentatively TRBD1 (5 bases). This CDR3 is built from 13 residues. Germline CDR1 reads LGHDT; CDR2 reads YNNKEL (reference sequence). With 6 bases removed from V and 9 bases from J, the gap between germline ends came to 12 bases. For the CDR3, the DNA is TGTGCCAGCAGGGACATAGATTCTTCACCCCTCCACTTT. Amino acid sequence: CASRDIDSSPLHF.

V usage is TRBV30 and J usage is TRBJ2-1; D uncertain. With 2 bases removed from V and 9 bases from J, the gap between germline ends came to 8 bases. Germline CDR1 is GTSNPN and CDR2 is SVGIG (reference sequence). This CDR3 region has 11 residues. The CDR3 region is CAWSLGGEQFF. CDR3 bases: TGTGCCTGGAGTTTAGGCGGTGAGCAGTTCTTC.

The chain recombines TRBV28 with TRBJ1-5, with D possibly being TRBD1 (6 bases). Germline V gene data show CDR1 as MDHEN and CDR2 as SYDVKM. Trimming removed 5 bases at V and 1 base at J, with 18 bases between. The CDR3 totals 17 residues. The CDR3 protein is CASSGLEGGWSNQPQHF. The CDR3 region has the DNA TGTGCCAGCAGTGGCCTTGAGGGGGGCTGGAGCAATCAGCCCCAGCATTTT.

The chain carries TRBV11-1 and TRBJ1-2; tentatively, D is TRBD1 (6 bases). The CDR3 runs to 13 residues. Looked up from germline, CDR1 is SGHAT and CDR2 is FQDESV (reference sequence). Trimming stripped 1 base from V and 4 bases from J, with 7 bases between. The CDR3 here is CASSLGQVYGYTF. The CDR3 DNA reads TGTGCCAGCAGCTTAGGACAGGTCTATGGCTACACCTTC.